What follows are 26 T cell receptor beta chains derived from one specimen sequenced in a study of the immune and genomic landscape of osteosarcoma. The protocol was immunoSEQ multiplex PCR, while the TCRdb copy is restricted to in-frame clones and leaves out a portion. The sample has under 1,500 clones, over 65% seen once. The sample consisted of primary tumor tissue from the femur. These receptors came from a man under 40 with osteosarcoma.

V gene TRBV5-1 combines with J gene TRBJ2-1; 7 bases are shared with TRBD1. Germline V gene data show CDR1 as SGHRS and CDR2 as YFSETQ. With 0 bases clipped from V and 2 bases from J, the junction kept 2 bases outside the gene matches. This CDR3 is 15 amino acids long. The CDR3 region is CASSLVGTAYNEQFF. CDR3 in DNA: TGCGCCAGCAGCTTGGTTGGGACAGCCTACAATGAGCAGTTCTTC. The full variable domain, rest sourced from reference TRBV5-1 and TRBJ2-1, is KAGVTQTPRYLIKTRGQQVTLSCSPISGHRSVSWYQQTPGQGLQFLFEYFSETQRNKGNFPGRFSGRQFSNSRSEMNVSTLELGDSALYLCASSLVGTAYNEQFFGPGTRLTVL.

The genes are TRBV30 and TRBJ2-7, with D tentatively TRBD1 (6 bases). Germline CDR1 and CDR2: GTSNPN and SVGIG (reference sequence). This CDR3 is 14 amino acids long. The V gene lost 4 bases and the J gene lost 2 bases, with 15 bases spanning the gap. The CDR3 reads CAWTPQGKPYEQYF. CDR3 DNA: TGTGCCTGGACCCCTCAGGGGAAGCCCTACGAGCAGTACTTC.

The genes are TRBV28 and TRBJ1-6; D perhaps matches TRBD1 (5 bases). Trimming stripped 1 base from V and 8 bases from J, with 12 bases between. Germline V lookup: CDR1 MDHEN, CDR2 SYDVKM. CDR3 size: 15 residues. The CDR3 DNA reads TGTGCCAGCAGTTTATCTCGATGGGGGTATTCACCCCTCCACTTT. Its protein product is CASSLSRWGYSPLHF.

Note on this clone: The sample has other DNA sequences that encode this CDR3 too. This chain connects TRBV4-3 to TRBJ1-4, with a possible D match to TRBD1 (5 bases). CDR1 and CDR2 (germline): LGHNA, YSLEER. The CDR3 runs 16 residues. Trimming stripped 0 bases from V and 2 bases from J, with 10 bases between. CDR3: CASSQDLGATNEKLFF. Written as DNA, the CDR3 is TGCGCCAGCAGCCAAGATCTTGGGGCCACTAATGAAAAACTGTTTTTT.

The rearrangement joins TRBV29-1 to TRBJ1-1, with D maybe TRBD1 (5 bases). Between the trimmed V and J ends, which lost 2 bases and 3 bases, there was a span of 13 bases. Germline V CDR1 and CDR2: SQVTM, ANQGSEA. This CDR3 is built from 14 residues. DNA for the CDR3: TGCAGCGTTGAACTTTGGGGGGGTGACACTGAAGCTTTCTTT. This sequence encodes CSVELWGGDTEAFF. The full variable domain, its missing parts supplied by reference TRBV29-1 and TRBJ1-1, is SAVISQKPSRDICQRGTSLTIQCQVDSQVTMMFWYRQQPGQSLTLIATANQGSEATYESGFVIDKFPISRPNLTFSTLTVSNMSPEDSSIYLCSVELWGGDTEAFFGQGTRLTVV.

This clone has a handful of counts. This chain links TRBV11-3 with TRBJ1-2, with a tentative D call TRBD1 (6 bases). Trimming took off 3 bases at V and 6 bases at J, with 8 bases between the two ends. This CDR3 has 12 residues. Germline V gene lookup returns CDR1 SGHNT and CDR2 YENEEA. The CDR3 coding sequence is TGTGCCAGCAGCTTTACAGGGAATGGCTACACCTTC. Protein sequence: CASSFTGNGYTF.

J is TRBJ2-1 and V is TRBV6-1, with D possibly being TRBD1 (5 bases). Per germline, CDR1 MNHNS and CDR2 SASEGT. The V and J ends lost 11 bases and 7 bases respectively, with 21 bases between them. The CDR3 totals 14 residues. DNA for the CDR3: TGTGCCGCACAATTGGGGCAGCCACCGAATGAGCAGTTCTTC. The encoded protein is CAAQLGQPPNEQFF.

The chain carries TRBV2 and TRBJ1-2, with D possibly being TRBD1 (5 bases). V lost 1 base, J lost 7 bases, and 10 bases lay in between. The germline CDR1 and CDR2 sequences are SNHLY and FYNNEI. The CDR3 extends over 13 amino acids. As DNA, the CDR3 is TGTGCCAGCAGTGAAGGGGGGAGAGGTGGCTACACCTTC. This gives the protein CASSEGGRGGYTF.

This clone turned up a few times. This sequence joins TRBV9 and TRBJ2-6; D gene uncertain. The V gene lost 4 bases and the J gene lost 1 base, with 9 bases spanning the gap. The CDR3 is 15 residues long. The germline CDR1 and CDR2 sequences are SGDLS and YYNGEE. The DNA for the CDR3 is TGTGCCAGCAGCCCGTGGGGTTCTGGGGCCAACGTCCTGACTTTC. Protein: CASSPWGSGANVLTF. Complete variable domain (other parts from reference TRBV9 and TRBJ2-6): DSGVTQTPKHLITATGQRVTLRCSPRSGDLSVYWYQQSLDQGLQFLIQYYNGEERAKGNILERFSAQQFPDLHSELNLSSLELGDSALYFCASSPWGSGANVLTFGAGSRLTVL.

The chain links TRBV19 to TRBJ1-2; 9 nucleotides agree with TRBD1. The CDR3 covers 15 residues. V was pared by 6 bases and J by 0 bases, with 5 bases of the junction left unmatched. Germline CDR1 LNHDA, CDR2 SQIVND (reference sequence). CDR3 in DNA: TGTGCCAGTAGCCCCCGGACAGGGGCTAACTATGGCTACACCTTC. Encoded protein: CASSPRTGANYGYTF. The whole variable domain, filled in from reference TRBV19 and TRBJ1-2, reads DGGITQSPKYLFRKEGQNVTLSCEQNLNHDAMYWYRQDPGQGLRLIYYSQIVNDFQKGDIAEGYSVSREKKESFPLTVTSAQKNPTAFYLCASSPRTGANYGYTFGSGTRLTVV.

V gene TRBV13 combines with J gene TRBJ2-5, with 10 bases lining up with TRBD2. There are 16 residues in the CDR3. CDR1 and CDR2 (germline): PRHDT, FYEKMQ (reference sequence). V shed 1 base, J shed 2 bases, and the junction held 4 bases outside the gene matches. The CDR3 here is CASSLASGGNQETQYF. The DNA of the CDR3 is TGTGCCAGCAGCTTAGCTAGCGGGGGAAATCAAGAGACCCAGTACTTC.

The chain links TRBV19 to TRBJ2-3; TRBD1 is a possible D gene (5 bases). This CDR3 contains 15 residues. The V gene's germline CDR1 is LNHDA and CDR2 SQIVND (reference sequence). V was clipped by 0 bases and J by 7 bases, with 14 bases between them. CDR3 sequence: CASSIDQGAGNTQYF. For the CDR3, the DNA is TGTGCCAGTAGTATAGATCAAGGCGCAGGGAATACGCAGTATTTT.

This clone was picked up one time. The chain carries TRBV7-9 and TRBJ1-1; the D gene is possibly TRBD1 (6 bases). V was trimmed by 4 bases and J by 1 base, leaving 13 bases between them. This CDR3 region has 15 residues. Per the germline V gene, CDR1 is SEHNR and CDR2 is FQNEAQ (reference sequence). CDR3 DNA: TGTGCCAGCAGCTCGGTCACAGGGTGGAACACTGAAGCTTTCTTT. As protein: CASSSVTGWNTEAFF.

This clone occurred once. V gene TRBV6-5 combines with J gene TRBJ1-5, with 7 bases aligning to TRBD1. This CDR3 is 14 amino acids long. V shed 6 bases, J shed 3 bases, and the junction held 5 bases outside the gene matches. CDR1 is MNHEY, CDR2 SVGAGI, per germline. CDR3 coding DNA: TGTGCCAGCAGGCACAGGGGCGACAATCAGCCCCAGCATTTT. Translation gives CASRHRGDNQPQHF.

This clone has just one count. The same CDR3 can be traced to other DNA sequences in this sample. This rearrangement joins TRBV7-2 to TRBJ2-5; D gene uncertain. CDR1 and CDR2 (germline): SGHTA, FQGNSA. V dropped 6 bases and J dropped 4 bases, with 12 bases sitting between them. The CDR3 spans 13 residues. CDR3 sequence: CASSPSSGETQYF. In DNA form, the CDR3 reads TGTGCCAGCAGTCCTAGTTCGGGAGAGACCCAGTACTTC.

The chain is built from TRBV7-9 and TRBJ2-7, with D hard to call. CDR3 length: 12 residues. The germline V gene has CDR1 SEHNR and CDR2 FQNEAQ (reference sequence). With 4 bases removed from V and 7 bases from J, the gap between germline ends came to 11 bases. The CDR3 DNA sequence: TGTGCCAGCAGCTCCCAGGCGAGAGAGCAGTACTTC. Translation gives CASSSQAREQYF.

The genes are TRBV4-3 and TRBJ1-3; possible D gene TRBD1, 5 bases. In germline, CDR1 is LGHNA, CDR2 YSLEER. The CDR3 has 15 amino acids. V lost 0 bases, J lost 5 bases, and 11 bases lay in between. The CDR3 is CASSQDWGPRNTIYF. CDR3 bases: TGCGCCAGCAGCCAAGATTGGGGACCGAGAAACACCATATATTTT.

This sequence joins TRBV7-8 and TRBJ2-5; possibly TRBD2 for D (5 bases). This CDR3 spans 15 amino acids. In germline, CDR1 is SGHVS, CDR2 FQNEAQ. V was pared by 5 bases and J by 2 bases, with 15 bases between. The CDR3 DNA follows: TGTGCCAGCAGCCCCAGCGGTAGCGCACAAGAGACCCAGTACTTC. Its translation: CASSPSGSAQETQYF. The variable domain in full, with the rest retrieved from reference TRBV7-8 and TRBJ2-5, is GAGVSQSPRYKVAKRGQDVALRCDPISGHVSLFWYQQALGQGPEFLTYFQNEAQLDKSGLPSDRFFAERPEGSVSTLKIQRTQQEDSAVYLCASSPSGSAQETQYFGPGTRLLVL.

This clone was counted a few times. The CDR3 region is CASSPLLIEAFF. DNA for the CDR3: TGTGCCAGCAGCCCCCTTTTGATTGAAGCTTTCTTT. The genes are TRBV14 and TRBJ1-1, with D unresolved. The length of the CDR3 is 12 residues. Germline-derived CDR1 and CDR2 are SGHDN and FVKESK. The V end lost 4 bases, the J end lost 7 bases, and 10 bases lay between the germline ends.

This chain connects TRBV6-5 to TRBJ1-2; 8 bases fit TRBD1. The CDR3 extends over 16 amino acids. Trimming at V came to 4 bases and at J to 2 bases, leaving 9 bases not matched to a gene. Looked up from germline, CDR1 is MNHEY and CDR2 is SVGAGI. The CDR3 spells CASSSTLRQGNYGYTF. DNA for the CDR3: TGTGCCAGCAGTTCTACCCTACGACAGGGGAACTATGGCTACACCTTC.

Here the CDR3 reads CASSYSGTGEYYGYTF. In DNA, the CDR3 is TGCGCCAGCAGCTACTCCGGGACAGGGGAGTACTATGGCTACACCTTC. This rearrangement joins TRBV4-3 to TRBJ1-2, with TRBD1 matching over 10 bases. This CDR3 has 16 amino acids. The V segment lost 5 bases and the J segment 3 bases; nucleotides outside the gene matches: 9. In germline, CDR1 is LGHNA, CDR2 YSLEER.

The chain has TRBV28 and TRBJ2-1; the D call may be TRBD1 or TRBD2 (5 bases each). The CDR3 runs 14 residues. Germline-derived CDR1 and CDR2 are MDHEN and SYDVKM. V lost 7 bases to trimming and J lost 4 bases, with 14 bases between them. The CDR3 DNA is TGTGCCAGCACCTCCGGGACGGAATACAATGAGCAGTTCTTC. The encoded protein is CASTSGTEYNEQFF.

The chain recombines TRBV18 with TRBJ1-2; TRBD1 matches 8 bases. The CDR3 has 17 residues. V shed 4 bases and J 7 bases; nucleotides not matched to a gene: 17. Germline V gene lookup returns CDR1 KGHSH and CDR2 LQKENI. CDR3 protein: CASSRSLTGASFVGYTF. For the CDR3, the DNA is TGTGCCAGCTCACGAAGCCTGACAGGGGCATCGTTTGTTGGCTACACCTTC.

This rearrangement joins TRBV5-1 to TRBJ2-3; 12 bases are a match to TRBD1. Trimming removed 4 bases from V and 3 bases from J; junction bases left unmatched: 3. The CDR3 length is 15 residues. The germline V gene encodes CDR1 SGHRS and CDR2 YFSETQ. This CDR3 reads CASSLGQGATDTQYF. The CDR3 coding sequence is TGCGCCAGCAGCCTGGGACAGGGGGCAACAGATACGCAGTATTTT.

The chain's CDR3 is CASSPKGRFANYGYTF. The CDR3 bases are TGTGCCAGTAGTCCAAAAGGAAGATTTGCTAACTATGGCTACACCTTC. The rearrangement uses TRBV19 and TRBJ1-2; D gene ambiguous. CDR1 and CDR2 from the germline V gene are LNHDA and SQIVND (reference sequence). The CDR3 contains 16 residues. V dropped 5 bases and J dropped 0 bases, with 16 bases sitting between them. The full variable domain, its missing parts supplied by reference TRBV19 and TRBJ1-2, is DGGITQSPKYLFRKEGQNVTLSCEQNLNHDAMYWYRQDPGQGLRLIYYSQIVNDFQKGDIAEGYSVSREKKESFPLTVTSAQKNPTAFYLCASSPKGRFANYGYTFGSGTRLTVV.

The rearrangement links TRBV2 to TRBJ2-3; 7 bases map to TRBD1. The CDR3 sequence is 15 residues long. From germline, CDR1 is SNHLY and CDR2 FYNNEI. After removal of 4 bases from V and 2 bases from J, the junction contained 6 bases not matched to a gene. The CDR3 region is CASSAGTASTDTQYF. The CDR3 DNA is TGTGCCAGCAGTGCTGGGACAGCCTCCACAGATACGCAGTATTTT.